These 10 T cell receptor beta chains were all obtained from the same sample, sequenced in a study of cytotoxic CD8 clonotypes in ibrutinib-treated CLL. Repertoires were generated with immunoSEQ multiplex PCR, while TCRdb's copy carries only in-frame clones and drops some. The sample consists of more than 200,000 clones, roughly 70% of them appearing once. The sample here was PBMCs, taken after 24 months of ibrutinib treatment. These receptors originate from a human donor with chronic lymphocytic leukemia.

The chain joins TRBV25-1 to TRBJ1-4; D is ambiguous. Between the trimmed V and J ends, which lost 1 base and 5 bases, there was a span of 11 bases. The CDR3 runs to 15 residues. Germline V gene sequence: CDR1 MGHDK, CDR2 SYGVNS. The CDR3 region has the DNA TGTGCCAGCAGTGAATGGGGAGAGGGAAATGAAAAACTGTTTTTT. Translation gives CASSEWGEGNEKLFF. Based on the CDR3 plus reference TRBV25-1 and TRBJ1-4, the full variable domain is EADIYQTPRYLVIGTGKKITLECSQTMGHDKMYWYQQDPGMELHLIHYSYGVNSTEKGDLSSESTVSRIRTEHFPLTLESARPSHTSQYLCASSEWGEGNEKLFFGSGTQLSVL.

This chain links TRBV9 with TRBJ1-1; D is unclear. V was trimmed by 2 bases and J by 1 base, leaving 12 bases between them. Germline lookup yields CDR1 SGDLS and CDR2 YYNGEE. The CDR3 runs 15 residues. This CDR3 is CASSVTYDPNTEAFF. The CDR3 DNA follows: TGTGCCAGCAGCGTTACTTATGATCCGAACACTGAAGCTTTCTTT.

The V call is TRBV28, the J call TRBJ2-7, with 8 bases lining up with TRBD1. Germline CDR1 is MDHEN and CDR2 is SYDVKM. The length of the CDR3 is 15 residues. V shed 6 bases and J 2 bases; nucleotides not matched to a gene: 9. The CDR3 DNA reads as TGTGCCAGCAGATCTTCCGGACAGGGCCCCTACGAGCAGTACTTC. Translated, it gives CASRSSGQGPYEQYF.

This clone was seen only once. The chain carries TRBV7-9 and TRBJ2-7, with 7 nucleotides matching TRBD2. The V gene's germline CDR1 is SEHNR and CDR2 FQNEAQ (reference sequence). The J segment lost 4 bases and the V segment lost 8 bases, leaving 11 bases of the junction unmatched. The length of the CDR3 is 14 residues. The CDR3 DNA reads TGTGCCAGCGGCACCCAGGGACTACCTTACGAGCAGTACTTC. The encoded protein is CASGTQGLPYEQYF.

The chain recombines TRBV21-1 with TRBJ2-3; no DNA check was done on the table's D call, TRBD2. TRBV21-1 is given as a pseudogene. CDR3 length equals 17 residues. CDR3 in DNA: TGTGCCAGCAGAAGTCGGGCGGCTAGCGGGAGCACAGATACGCAGTATTTT. It encodes CASRSRAASGSTDTQYF.

The chain employs TRBV19 and TRBJ2-3; TRBD1 agrees at 9 bases. The V gene end was trimmed by 2 bases and the J gene end by 1 base; junction bases not matched to a gene: 1. This CDR3 contains 15 residues. The V gene's germline CDR1 is LNHDA and CDR2 SQIVND (reference sequence). CDR3 nucleotide sequence: TGTGCCAGTAGTATAAACAGGGGGCGCACAGATACGCAGTATTTT. Protein: CASSINRGRTDTQYF.

The rearrangement joins TRBV4-1 to TRBJ2-3; 14 nucleotides agree with TRBD2. CDR3 size: 15 residues. Germline V lookup: CDR1 MGHRA, CDR2 YSYEKL. V lost 7 bases, J lost 6 bases, and 6 bases stayed unmatched. This chain's CDR3 is CASTTGLAGADTQYF. The CDR3 nucleotides are TGCGCCAGCACCACGGGACTAGCGGGAGCGGATACGCAGTATTTT.

The chain has TRBV27 and TRBJ2-6; D gene ambiguous. Germline CDR1 reads MNHEY; CDR2 reads SMNVEV (reference sequence). Trimming left V 7 bases short and J 1 base short, with 17 bases between. This CDR3 contains 17 residues. In DNA, the CDR3 is TGTGCCAGCACCTCCCGGACGGAGAAATCTGGGGCCAACGTCCTGACTTTC. As protein: CASTSRTEKSGANVLTF.

A single count supports this clone. This chain joins TRBV11-1 and TRBJ2-1; D is uncertain. The CDR3 totals 15 residues. The V gene's germline CDR1 is SGHAT and CDR2 FQDESV (reference sequence). V lost 2 bases and J lost 0, with 8 bases in between. CDR3 in DNA: TGTGCCAGCAGCTTAAGTGGCTTCTCCTACAATGAGCAGTTCTTC. Translated, it gives CASSLSGFSYNEQFF.

The V and J genes are TRBV6-5 and TRBJ2-7; TRBD1 is a possible D gene (5 bases). Germline V CDR1 and CDR2: MNHEY, SVGAGI. The V end was cut by 6 bases, the J end by 3 bases, with 9 bases between. The CDR3 has 12 residues. The CDR3 here is CASRTVLYEQYF. CDR3 nucleotides: TGTGCCAGCAGGACAGTTCTCTACGAGCAGTACTTC.